This TCR beta chain stems from a study of blood T cell repertoires in COVID-19. Only in-frame clones appear in the TCRdb table, and some are missing; sequencing was by immunoSEQ multiplex PCR. Among approximately 330,000 clones listed, 89% were seen once. The sequenced sample consisted of PBMCs or T cells enriched from blood (not recorded which). The receptor was isolated from a woman in her thirties who had recovered from COVID-19.

DNA for the CDR3: TGTGCCAGCAGCCCCAGCGGACGGGAAGAGACCCAGTACTTC. Translation: CASSPSGREETQYF. The rearrangement uses TRBV3-1 (or the pseudogene TRBV3-2) and TRBJ2-5, with D tentatively TRBD2 (5 bases). V lost 4 bases, J lost 3 bases, and 12 bases lay in between. The germline V gene has CDR1 LGHDT and CDR2 YNNKEL (reference sequence). This CDR3 region has 14 residues.